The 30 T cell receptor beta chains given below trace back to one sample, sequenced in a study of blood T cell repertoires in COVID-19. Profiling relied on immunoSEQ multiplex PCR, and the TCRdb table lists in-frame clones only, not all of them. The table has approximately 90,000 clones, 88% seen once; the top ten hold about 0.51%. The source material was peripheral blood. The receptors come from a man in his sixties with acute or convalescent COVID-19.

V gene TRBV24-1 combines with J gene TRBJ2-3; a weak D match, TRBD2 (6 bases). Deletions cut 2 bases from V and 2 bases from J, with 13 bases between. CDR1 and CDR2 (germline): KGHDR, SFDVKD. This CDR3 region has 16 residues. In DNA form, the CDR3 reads TGTGCCACCAGTGATTCTCGACTAGGCCACACAGATACGCAGTATTTT. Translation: CATSDSRLGHTDTQYF.

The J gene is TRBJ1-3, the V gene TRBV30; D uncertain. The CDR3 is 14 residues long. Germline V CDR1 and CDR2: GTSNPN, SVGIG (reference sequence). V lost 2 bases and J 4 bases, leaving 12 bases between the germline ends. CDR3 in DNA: TGTGCCTGGAGTACTGGGCAGTGGGGAAACACCATATATTTT. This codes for CAWSTGQWGNTIYF.

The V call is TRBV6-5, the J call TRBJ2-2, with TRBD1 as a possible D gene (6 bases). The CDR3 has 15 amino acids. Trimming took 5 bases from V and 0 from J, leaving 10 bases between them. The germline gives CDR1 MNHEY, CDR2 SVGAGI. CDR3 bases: TGTGCCAGCAGTCATCGGACAGCGAACACCGGGGAGCTGTTTTTT. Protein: CASSHRTANTGELFF.

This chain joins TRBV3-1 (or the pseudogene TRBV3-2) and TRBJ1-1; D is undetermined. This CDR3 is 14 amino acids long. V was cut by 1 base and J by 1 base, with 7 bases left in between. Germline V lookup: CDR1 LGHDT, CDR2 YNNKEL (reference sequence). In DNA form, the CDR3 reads TGTGCCAGCAGCCAAGTTTCGTCGAACACTGAAGCTTTCTTT. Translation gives CASSQVSSNTEAFF.

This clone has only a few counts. CDR3 nucleotides: TGTGCCTTGACAGGGTTTTCCACGTATGTTGGCTACACCTTC. Its protein product is CALTGFSTYVGYTF. J is TRBJ1-2 and V is TRBV30; 7 bases line up with TRBD1. Germline V lookup: CDR1 GTSNPN, CDR2 SVGIG (reference sequence). V was pared by 7 bases and J by 7 bases, with 15 bases of the junction left unmatched. The CDR3 spans 14 residues. The entire variable domain, with the rest obtained from reference TRBV30 and TRBJ1-2, is as follows: SQTIHQWPATLVQPVGSPLSLECTVEGTSNPNLYWYRQAAGRGLQLLFYSVGIGQISSEVPQNLSASRPQDRQFILSSKKLLLSDSGFYLCALTGFSTYVGYTFGSGTRLTVV.

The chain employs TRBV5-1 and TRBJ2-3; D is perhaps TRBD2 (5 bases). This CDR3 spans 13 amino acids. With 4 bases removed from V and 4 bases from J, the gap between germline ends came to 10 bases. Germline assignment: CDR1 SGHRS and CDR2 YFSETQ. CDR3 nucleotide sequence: TGCGCCAGCAGCAGGTACGGGGCAGATACGCAGTATTTT. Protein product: CASSRYGADTQYF.

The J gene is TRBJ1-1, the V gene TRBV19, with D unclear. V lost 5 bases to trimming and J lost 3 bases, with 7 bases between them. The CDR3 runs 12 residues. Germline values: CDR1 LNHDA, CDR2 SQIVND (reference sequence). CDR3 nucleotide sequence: TGTGCCAGTAGTGAGATGGACACTGAAGCTTTCTTT. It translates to CASSEMDTEAFF. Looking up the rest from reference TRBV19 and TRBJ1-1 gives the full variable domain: DGGITQSPKYLFRKEGQNVTLSCEQNLNHDAMYWYRQDPGQGLRLIYYSQIVNDFQKGDIAEGYSVSREKKESFPLTVTSAQKNPTAFYLCASSEMDTEAFFGQGTRLTVV.

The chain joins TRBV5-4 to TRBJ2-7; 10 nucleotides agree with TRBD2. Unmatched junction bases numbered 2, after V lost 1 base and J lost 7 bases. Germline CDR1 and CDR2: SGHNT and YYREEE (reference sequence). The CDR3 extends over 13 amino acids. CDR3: CASSLIAGGEQYF. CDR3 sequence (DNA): TGTGCCAGCAGCTTGATAGCGGGAGGTGAGCAGTACTTC.

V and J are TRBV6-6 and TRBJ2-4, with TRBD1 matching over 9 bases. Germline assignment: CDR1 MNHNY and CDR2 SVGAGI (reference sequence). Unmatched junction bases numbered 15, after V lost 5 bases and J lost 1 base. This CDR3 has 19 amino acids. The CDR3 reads CASSQTPGQGGRAKNIQYF. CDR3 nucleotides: TGTGCCAGCAGTCAAACTCCGGGACAGGGTGGAAGGGCCAAAAACATTCAGTACTTC.

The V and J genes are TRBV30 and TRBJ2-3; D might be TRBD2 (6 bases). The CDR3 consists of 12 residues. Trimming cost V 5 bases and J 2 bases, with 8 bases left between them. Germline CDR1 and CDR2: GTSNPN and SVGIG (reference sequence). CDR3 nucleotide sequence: TGTGCCTGGGGGGACTCCACAGATACGCAGTATTTT. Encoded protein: CAWGDSTDTQYF.

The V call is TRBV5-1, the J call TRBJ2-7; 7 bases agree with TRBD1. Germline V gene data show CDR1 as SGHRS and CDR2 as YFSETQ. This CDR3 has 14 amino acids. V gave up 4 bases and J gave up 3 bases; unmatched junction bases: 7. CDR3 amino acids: CASSQTGTVYEQYF. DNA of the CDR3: TGCGCCAGCAGCCAGACCGGGACAGTCTACGAGCAGTACTTC.

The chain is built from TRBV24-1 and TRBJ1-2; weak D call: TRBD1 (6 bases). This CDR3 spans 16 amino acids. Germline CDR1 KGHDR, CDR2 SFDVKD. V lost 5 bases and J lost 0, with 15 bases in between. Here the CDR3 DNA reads TGTGCCACCAGTGGAAGGACAGCGAATCCTAACTATGGCTACACCTTC. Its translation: CATSGRTANPNYGYTF.

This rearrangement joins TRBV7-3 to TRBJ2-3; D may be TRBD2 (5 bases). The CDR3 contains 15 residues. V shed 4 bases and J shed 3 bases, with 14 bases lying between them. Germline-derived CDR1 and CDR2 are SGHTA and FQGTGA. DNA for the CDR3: TGTGCCAGCAGCTCCGGGGTAGCGAATACAGATACGCAGTATTTT. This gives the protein CASSSGVANTDTQYF.

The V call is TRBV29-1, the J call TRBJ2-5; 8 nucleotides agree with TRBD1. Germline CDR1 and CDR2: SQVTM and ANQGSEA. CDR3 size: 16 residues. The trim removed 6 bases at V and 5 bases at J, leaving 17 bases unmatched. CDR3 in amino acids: CSVSVGRQGPRETQYF. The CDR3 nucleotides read TGCAGCGTCTCAGTGGGGAGACAGGGGCCCCGGGAGACCCAGTACTTC.

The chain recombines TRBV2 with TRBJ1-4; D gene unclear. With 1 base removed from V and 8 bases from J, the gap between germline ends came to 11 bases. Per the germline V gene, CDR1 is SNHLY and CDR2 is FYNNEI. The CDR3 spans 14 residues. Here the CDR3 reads CASSEVEVGEKLFF. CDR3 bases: TGTGCCAGCAGTGAAGTGGAGGTTGGCGAAAAACTGTTTTTT. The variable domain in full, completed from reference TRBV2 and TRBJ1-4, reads EPEVTQTPSHQVTQMGQEVILRCVPISNHLYFYWYRQILGQKVEFLVSFYNNEISEKSEIFDDQFSVERPDGSNFTLKIRSTKLEDSAMYFCASSEVEVGEKLFFGSGTQLSVL.

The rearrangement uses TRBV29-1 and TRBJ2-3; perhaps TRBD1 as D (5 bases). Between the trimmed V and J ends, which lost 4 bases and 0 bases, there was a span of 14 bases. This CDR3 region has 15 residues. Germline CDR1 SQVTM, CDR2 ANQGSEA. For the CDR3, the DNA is TGCAGCGTTGTAGGGGCGAGACAGAGCACAGATACGCAGTATTTT. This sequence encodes CSVVGARQSTDTQYF.

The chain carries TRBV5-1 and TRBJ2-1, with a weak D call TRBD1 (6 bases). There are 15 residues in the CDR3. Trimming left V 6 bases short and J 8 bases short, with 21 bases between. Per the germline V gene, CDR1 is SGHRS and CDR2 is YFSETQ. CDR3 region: CASKKVQGGKDEQFF. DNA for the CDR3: TGCGCCAGCAAGAAGGTACAGGGTGGAAAGGATGAGCAGTTCTTC.

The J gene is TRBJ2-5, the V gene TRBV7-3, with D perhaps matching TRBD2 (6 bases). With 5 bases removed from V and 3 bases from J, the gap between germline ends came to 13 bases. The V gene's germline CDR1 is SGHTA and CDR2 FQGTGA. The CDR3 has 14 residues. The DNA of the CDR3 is TGTGCCAGCAGCCCTCTCGGGGGAGAAGAGACCCAGTACTTC. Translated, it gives CASSPLGGEETQYF. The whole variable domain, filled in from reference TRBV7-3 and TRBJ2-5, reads GAGVSQTPSNKVTEKGKYVELRCDPISGHTALYWYRQSLGQGPEFLIYFQGTGAADDSGLPNDRFFAVRPEGSVSTLKIQRTERGDSAVYLCASSPLGGEETQYFGPGTRLLVL.

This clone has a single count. Here the CDR3 reads CASGTGTGGNTQYF. The CDR3 DNA is TGTGCCAGCGGAACCGGGACAGGAGGTAATACGCAGTATTTT. This chain uses TRBV6-5 with TRBJ2-3, with 8 nucleotides matching TRBD1. V shed 8 bases, J shed 7 bases, and the junction held 11 bases outside the gene matches. Germline CDR1 MNHEY, CDR2 SVGAGI. The CDR3 length is 14 residues.

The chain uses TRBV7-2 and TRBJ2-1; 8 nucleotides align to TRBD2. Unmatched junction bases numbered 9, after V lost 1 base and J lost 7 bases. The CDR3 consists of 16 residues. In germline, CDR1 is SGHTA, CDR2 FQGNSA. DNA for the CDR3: TGTGCCAGCAGCTTAGGAGGAGCGGGAGTAGGGAATGAGCAGTTCTTC. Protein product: CASSLGGAGVGNEQFF. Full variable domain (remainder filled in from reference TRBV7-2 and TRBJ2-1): GAGVSQSPSNKVTEKGKDVELRCDPISGHTALYWYRQSLGQGLEFLIYFQGNSAPDKSGLPSDRFSAERTGGSVSTLTIQRTQQEDSAVYLCASSLGGAGVGNEQFFGPGTRLTVL.

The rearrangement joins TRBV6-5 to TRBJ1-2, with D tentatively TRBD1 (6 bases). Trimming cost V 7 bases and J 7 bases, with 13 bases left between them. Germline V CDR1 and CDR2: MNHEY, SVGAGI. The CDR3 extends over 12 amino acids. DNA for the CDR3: TGTGCCAGCACTCTTGGGGGCGGTGGCTACACCTTC. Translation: CASTLGGGGYTF.

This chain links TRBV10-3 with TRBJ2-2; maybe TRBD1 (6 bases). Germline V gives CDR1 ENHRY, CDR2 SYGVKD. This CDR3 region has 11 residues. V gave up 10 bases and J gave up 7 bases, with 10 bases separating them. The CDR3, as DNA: TGTGCCACAGGGGCTGGCGGGGAGCTGTTTTTT. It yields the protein CATGAGGELFF.

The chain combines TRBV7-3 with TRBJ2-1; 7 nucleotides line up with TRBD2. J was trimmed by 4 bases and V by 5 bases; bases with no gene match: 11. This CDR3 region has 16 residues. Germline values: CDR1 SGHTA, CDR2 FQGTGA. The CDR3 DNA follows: TGTGCCAGCAGCCGTTCGGGGCTAGCGGAGTACAATGAGCAGTTCTTC. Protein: CASSRSGLAEYNEQFF.

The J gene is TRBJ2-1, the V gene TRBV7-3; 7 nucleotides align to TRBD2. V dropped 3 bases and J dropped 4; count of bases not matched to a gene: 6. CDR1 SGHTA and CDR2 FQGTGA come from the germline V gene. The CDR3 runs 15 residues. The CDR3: CASSFRAGRYNEQFF. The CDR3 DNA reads TGTGCCAGCAGCTTCAGAGCGGGGAGATACAATGAGCAGTTCTTC. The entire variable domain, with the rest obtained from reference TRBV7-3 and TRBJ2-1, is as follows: GAGVSQTPSNKVTEKGKYVELRCDPISGHTALYWYRQSLGQGPEFLIYFQGTGAADDSGLPNDRFFAVRPEGSVSTLKIQRTERGDSAVYLCASSFRAGRYNEQFFGPGTRLTVL.

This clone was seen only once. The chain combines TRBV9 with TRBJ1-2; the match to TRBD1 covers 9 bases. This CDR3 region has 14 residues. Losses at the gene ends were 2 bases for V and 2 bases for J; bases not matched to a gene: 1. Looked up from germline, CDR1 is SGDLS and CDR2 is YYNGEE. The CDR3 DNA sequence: TGTGCCAGCAGCGTGGGGACAGGGAACTATGGCTACACCTTC. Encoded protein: CASSVGTGNYGYTF.

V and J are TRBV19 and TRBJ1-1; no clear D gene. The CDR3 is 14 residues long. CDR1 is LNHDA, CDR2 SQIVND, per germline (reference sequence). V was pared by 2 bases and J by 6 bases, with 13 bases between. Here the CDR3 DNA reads TGTGCCAGTAGTATAATCTACGGGAGGGCTGAAGCTTTCTTT. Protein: CASSIIYGRAEAFF.

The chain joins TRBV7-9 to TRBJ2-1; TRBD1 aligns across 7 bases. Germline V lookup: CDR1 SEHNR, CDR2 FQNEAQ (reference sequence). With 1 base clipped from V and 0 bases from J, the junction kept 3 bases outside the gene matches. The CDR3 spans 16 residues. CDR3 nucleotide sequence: TGTGCCAGCAGCTTAGGGGACAGAAGCTCCTACAATGAGCAGTTCTTC. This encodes CASSLGDRSSYNEQFF.

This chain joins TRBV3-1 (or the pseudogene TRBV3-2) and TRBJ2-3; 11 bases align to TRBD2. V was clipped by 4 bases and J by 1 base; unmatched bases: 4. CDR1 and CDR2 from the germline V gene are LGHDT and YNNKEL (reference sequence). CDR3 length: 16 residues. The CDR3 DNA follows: TGTGCCAGCAGCCGAGGGACTAGCGGAGGCACAGATACGCAGTATTTT. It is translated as CASSRGTSGGTDTQYF.

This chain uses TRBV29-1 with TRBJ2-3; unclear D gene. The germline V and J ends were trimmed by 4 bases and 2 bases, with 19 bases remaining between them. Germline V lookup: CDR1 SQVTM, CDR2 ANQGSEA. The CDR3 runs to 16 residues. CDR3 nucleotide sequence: TGCAGCGTTGTGGTGCCAGATAGCCCTGTCACAGATACGCAGTATTTT. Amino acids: CSVVVPDSPVTDTQYF.

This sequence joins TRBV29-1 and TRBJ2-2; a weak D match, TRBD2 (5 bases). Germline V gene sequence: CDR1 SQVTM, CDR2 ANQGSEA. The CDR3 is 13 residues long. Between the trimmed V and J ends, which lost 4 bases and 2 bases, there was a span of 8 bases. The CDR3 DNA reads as TGCAGCGTTGGACTAACAAACACCGGGGAGCTGTTTTTT. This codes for CSVGLTNTGELFF.